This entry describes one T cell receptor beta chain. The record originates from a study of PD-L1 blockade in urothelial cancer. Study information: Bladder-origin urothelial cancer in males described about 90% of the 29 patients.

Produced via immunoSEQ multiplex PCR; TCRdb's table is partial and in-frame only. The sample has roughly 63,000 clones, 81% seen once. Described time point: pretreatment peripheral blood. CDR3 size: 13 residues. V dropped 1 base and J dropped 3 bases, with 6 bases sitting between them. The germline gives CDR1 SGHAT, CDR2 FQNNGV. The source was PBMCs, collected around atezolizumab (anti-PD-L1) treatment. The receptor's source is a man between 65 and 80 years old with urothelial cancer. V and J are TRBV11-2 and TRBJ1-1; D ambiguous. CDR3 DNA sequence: TGTGCCAGCAGCTTAGTCGTCTACACTGAAGCTTTCTTT. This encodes CASSLVVYTEAFF.